This is a list of T cell receptor beta chains from one sample in a study of T cell repertoires in cytomegalovirus infection. TCRdb independently ran MiXCR on the reads; one entry per CDR3 protein. This sample has under 200,000 distinct CDR3 sequences, with nearly 9.5% found just once. Input material: PBMCs. The source of these receptors is a human donor in good health (CMV status not recorded). Some clones in this sample may be carry-over from other donors' samples. CDR3s include the opening cysteine and the closing phenylalanine or tryptophan. D genes are given only for firm matches. Expanded clones are given a class, and other clones once, few, many or no size at all.

12	NA	TRBV20-1	NA	TRBJ1-3	TGCAGTGCTAACCCCAGCCCAAACACCATATATTTT	CSANPSPNTIYF
16	many	TRBV15	NA	TRBJ2-1	TGTGCCACCAGCAGAGCCCTAGGCGGGATTAGGAATGAGCAGTTCTTC	CATSRALGGIRNEQFF
13	few	TRBV7-9	NA	TRBJ2-7	TGTGCCAGCAGCTTAGCTTCGATTGCCGAGCAGTACTTC	CASSLASIAEQYF
17	many	TRBV7-9	NA	TRBJ1-1	TGTGCCAGCAGCTTATCGTTTTTAGGGGAAATGAACACTGAAGCTTTCTTT	CASSLSFLGEMNTEAFF
12	many	TRBV28	TRBD2	TRBJ2-3	TGTGCCAGCTGCCTTTCCACCGGGACTACAACTTTT	CASCLSTGTTTF
15	many	TRBV12-3/TRBV12-4	TRBD2	TRBJ2-1	TGTGCCAGCAGTCCGAGCGGGGGGGCCTACAATGAGCAGTTCTTC	CASSPSGGAYNEQFF
13	few	TRBV29-1	NA	TRBJ2-1	TGCAGCGTTGGCGGGCTAGCGAACAATGAGCAGTTCTTC	CSVGGLANNEQFF
14	many	TRBV7-8	NA	TRBJ1-1	TGTGCCAGCAGCTTAGGCGCCGAGGGGAGTGAAGCTTTCTTT	CASSLGAEGSEAFF
15	many	TRBV7-2	NA	TRBJ2-1	TGTGCCAGCAGCTTAGAGGCCTGGAGTAGCGGTGAGCAGTTCTTC	CASSLEAWSSGEQFF
12	many	TRBV12-3/TRBV12-4	NA	TRBJ2-2	TGTGCCAGCAGTTGGGGTCCCGGGGAGCTGTTTTTT	CASSWGPGELFF
14	few	TRBV7-9	NA	TRBJ2-1	TGTGCCAGCAGCTTAGTAGCGAATAACAATGAGCAGTTCTTC	CASSLVANNNEQFF
15	many	TRBV7-9	NA	TRBJ2-7	TGTGCCAGCAGCTTAGGGGTTCTGGGGCCGCACGAGCAGTACTTC	CASSLGVLGPHEQYF
13	few	TRBV20-1	TRBD1	TRBJ2-4	TGCAGTGCCCGGAACAGGGGTGGGAACATTCAGTACTTC	CSARNRGGNIQYF
16	NA	TRBV28	NA	TRBJ1-1	TGTGCCAGCAGTTTATGGGCCGGGACGGGAGGCACTGAAGCTTTCTTT	CASSLWAGTGGTEAFF
14	few	TRBV20-1	TRBD2	TRBJ2-3	TGCAGTATACTCTTAGCGGGAGCTGGAGATACGCAGTATTTT	CSILLAGAGDTQYF
14	many	TRBV7-2	NA	TRBJ1-1	TGTGCCAGCAGTCCCGGACAGACGAACACTGAAGCTTTCTTT	CASSPGQTNTEAFF
12	NA	TRBV29-1	TRBD1	TRBJ2-4	TGCAGCGCACAGGGGTCCAAAAACATTCAGTACTTC	CSAQGSKNIQYF
15	few	TRBV7-6	NA	TRBJ2-5	TGTGCCAGCAGCGCCTCCGGGGCTGGCGGAGAGACCCAGTACTTC	CASSASGAGGETQYF
14	few	TRBV18	NA	TRBJ1-1	TGTGCCAGCTCCCCTGATGGGGGGAGAACTGAAGCTTTCTTT	CASSPDGGRTEAFF
16	many	TRBV28	NA	TRBJ2-6	TGTGCCAGCAGTTACGACGGAATCTCTGGGGCCAACGTCCTGACTTTC	CASSYDGISGANVLTF
14	many	TRBV7-2	TRBD2	TRBJ2-3	TGTGCCAGCAGCTTAACAGCGGGAGGAGATACGCAGTATTTT	CASSLTAGGDTQYF
12	NA	TRBV2	NA	TRBJ1-2	TGTGCCAGCAGCGACAGGTGTTACGGCTACACCTTC	CASSDRCYGYTF
13	many	TRBV20-1	NA	TRBJ2-7	TGCAGTGCTGAGCGGGTCCCTCTCTACGAGCAGTACTTC	CSAERVPLYEQYF
14	many	TRBV4-2	NA	TRBJ1-1	TGTGCCAGCAGCCGCCTCCTCGGGGACACTGAAGCTTTCTTT	CASSRLLGDTEAFF
13	many	TRBV5-6	NA	TRBJ2-7	TGTGCCAGCAGCCCAGACCGGGCCTACGAGCAGTACTTC	CASSPDRAYEQYF
15	many	TRBV5-6	NA	TRBJ2-2	TGTGCCAGCAGCTTGGAGTTGCGGCAGACCGGGGAGCTGTTTTTT	CASSLELRQTGELFF